The 32 T cell receptor beta chains below come from one sample, sequenced in a study of breast tumors, draining lymph nodes, adjacent tissues. From the multiplex PCR reads, TCRdb called clonotypes with MiXCR, one entry per CDR3 protein. The sample yields about 150,000 distinct CDR3 sequences, roughly 33% seen once. The lymph nodes were axillary draining lymph nodes from breast cancer patients. The specimen sequenced was axillary lymph node tissue. The source is a female donor with breast cancer. Some clones in this sample may be carry-over from other donors' samples.

This clonotype was picked up many times. The rearrangement uses TRBV30 and TRBJ1-5, with D unresolved. This CDR3 has 13 amino acids. Trimming removed 2 bases from V and 1 base from J, with 6 bases in between. The V gene's germline CDR1 is GTSNPN and CDR2 SVGIG (reference sequence). In nucleotides, the CDR3 is TGTGCCTGGAGTAGCGGGAGCAATCAGCCCCAGCATTTT. Encoded protein: CAWSSGSNQPQHF.

This clonotype was found a few times. The rearrangement links TRBV6-1 to TRBJ2-5; weak D call: TRBD2 (5 bases). This CDR3 comprises 13 residues. Trimming cost V 5 bases and J 6 bases, with 13 bases left between them. Germline loops: CDR1 MNHNS, CDR2 SASEGT. Written as DNA, the CDR3 is TGTGCCAGCAGTCACGCGGGCTCCAAGACCCAGTACTTC. Its protein is CASSHAGSKTQYF.

This clonotype has ten or more counts. The rearrangement links TRBV3-1 to TRBJ2-6; D ambiguous. CDR3 size: 16 residues. Germline V gene lookup returns CDR1 LGHDT and CDR2 YNNKEL (reference sequence). Trimming stripped 0 bases from V and 1 base from J, with 7 bases between. CDR3 protein: CASSQDWRSGANVLTF. Written as DNA, the CDR3 is TGTGCCAGCAGCCAAGATTGGCGTTCTGGGGCCAACGTCCTGACTTTC.

This clonotype was found a few times. A much larger clone lies a single base off, so this may be a read error. This chain uses TRBV6-1 with TRBJ1-5; D remains ambiguous. V was trimmed by 5 bases and J by 7 bases, leaving 18 bases between them. Germline V CDR1 and CDR2: MNHNS, SASEGT. This CDR3 is built from 15 residues. Here the CDR3 reads CASSQTYSGRQPQHF. The CDR3, as DNA: TGTGCCAGCAGTCAAACCTATTCCGGGAGGCAGCCCCAGCATTTT.

This clonotype was detected many times. The rearrangement joins TRBV19 to TRBJ2-7; 11 bases are shared with TRBD1. Germline-derived CDR1 and CDR2 are LNHDA and SQIVND (reference sequence). The length of the CDR3 is 14 residues. Losses at the gene ends were 6 bases for V and 4 bases for J; bases not matched to a gene: 5. The CDR3 DNA follows: TGTGCCAGTAGCCCCGGACAGGGGGCATACGAGCAGTACTTC. It translates to CASSPGQGAYEQYF.

This clonotype has more than one count but fewer than ten. The chain joins TRBV5-8 to TRBJ2-3; 7 bases are shared with TRBD1. CDR3 length equals 14 residues. The trim removed 4 bases at V and 2 bases at J, leaving 4 bases unmatched. The germline V gene has CDR1 SGHTS and CDR2 YDEGEE. CDR3 coding DNA: TGTGCCAGCAGCCCGGGACAGACCACAGATACGCAGTATTTT. Protein: CASSPGQTTDTQYF.

This clonotype was seen a single time. A much larger clone differs from this one at a single base, so this may be a read error. The V call is TRBV28, the J call TRBJ1-6; D unclear. The CDR3 length is 14 residues. CDR1 MDHEN and CDR2 SYDVKM come from the germline V gene. The CDR3 region is CGSSLLLGNSPLHF. CDR3 DNA: TGTGGCAGCAGTTTATTATTGGGTAATTCACCCCTCCACTTT.

V usage is TRBV6-1 and J usage is TRBJ1-1; D gene ambiguous. CDR1 is MNHNS and CDR2 is SASEGT in the germline V gene. Trimming took 6 bases from V and 0 from J, leaving 8 bases between them. The CDR3 consists of 13 residues. CDR3 bases: TGTGCCAGCAGGGCCCAGATGAACACTGAAGCTTTCTTT. Translated: CASRAQMNTEAFF.

The table lists this clonotype with many counts. The CDR3: CASSIREGDTQYF. The CDR3 DNA reads TGTGCCAGCAGTATCAGGGAAGGAGATACGCAGTATTTT. The genes are TRBV2 and TRBJ2-3; a possible D gene is TRBD1 (5 bases). Germline loops: CDR1 SNHLY, CDR2 FYNNEI. This CDR3 region has 13 residues. V was cut by 5 bases and J by 5 bases, with 11 bases left in between.

In this sample, this clonotype turned up many times. The chain carries TRBV20-1 and TRBJ2-2, with 7 bases fitting TRBD1. V shed 6 bases, J shed 3 bases, and the junction held 7 bases outside the gene matches. The CDR3 sequence is 14 residues long. Germline V CDR1 and CDR2: DFQATT, SNEGSKA (reference sequence). This CDR3 is CSAARGQYTGELFF. The CDR3 nucleotides are TGCAGTGCCGCGAGGGGGCAGTACACCGGGGAGCTGTTTTTT.

This clonotype was detected many times. The rearrangement uses TRBV19 and TRBJ1-2; D is possibly TRBD1 (5 bases). CDR1 is LNHDA, CDR2 SQIVND, per germline (reference sequence). Trimming left V 5 bases short and J 6 bases short, with 22 bases between. The CDR3 has 16 amino acids. As DNA, the CDR3 is TGTGCCAGTAGTCCAGTGGGGGGACGTCGACTGGATGGCTACACCTTC. It encodes CASSPVGGRRLDGYTF.

This clonotype was seen ten or more times. The chain carries TRBV3-2 and TRBJ2-7; TRBD1, the table's D call, was not compared with the DNA. TRBV3-2 constitutes a pseudogene. This CDR3 is 11 amino acids long. CDR3 nucleotide sequence: TGTGCCATCCCATCAGGGTTCGAGCAGTACGTC. This codes for CAIPSGFEQYV.

The CDR3 nucleotides are TGCAGTGTACGGGCCGCGAACACCATATATTTT. Translation gives CSVRAANTIYF. This chain connects TRBV20-1 to TRBJ1-3; D is unclear. CDR1 and CDR2 from the germline V gene are DFQATT and SNEGSKA (reference sequence). The CDR3 consists of 11 residues. The V end was cut by 7 bases, the J end by 7 bases, with 11 bases between.

This chain uses TRBV6-1 with TRBJ1-1, with D hard to call. CDR1 and CDR2 from the germline V gene are MNHNS and SASEGT. V lost 5 bases and J 5 bases, leaving 9 bases between the germline ends. The CDR3 is made up of 12 amino acids. This chain's CDR3 is CASSHSRTEAFF. Here the CDR3 DNA reads TGTGCCAGCAGTCACTCGAGGACTGAAGCTTTCTTT.

This clonotype came up many times. The chain couples TRBV6-1 to TRBJ1-2, with TRBD1 identical over 8 bases. Trimming cost V 8 bases and J 4 bases; bases outside gene matches: 6. Looked up from germline, CDR1 is MNHNS and CDR2 is SASEGT. CDR3 size: 13 residues. The CDR3 DNA reads TGTGCCAGCCAAAGGACAGGGAGCTATGGCTACACCTTC. Its protein is CASQRTGSYGYTF.

V gene TRBV6-5 combines with J gene TRBJ1-1, with 8 bases matching TRBD1. Per the germline V gene, CDR1 is MNHEY and CDR2 is SVGAGI. There are 15 residues in the CDR3. V lost 6 bases to trimming and J lost 1 base; unmatched junction nucleotides: 7. The CDR3 sequence: CASSRGDRSNTEAFF. CDR3 in DNA: TGTGCCAGCAGCCGCGGGGACAGGTCGAACACTGAAGCTTTCTTT.

Many counts were recorded for this clonotype. The chain couples TRBV7-9 to TRBJ2-4; D might be TRBD1 (5 bases). V shed 5 bases and J shed 0 bases, with 11 bases lying between them. CDR3 length: 15 amino acids. Germline-derived CDR1 and CDR2 are SEHNR and FQNEAQ (reference sequence). CDR3 in amino acids: CASSPRVVAKNIQYF. Written as DNA, the CDR3 is TGTGCCAGCAGCCCCAGGGTAGTAGCCAAAAACATTCAGTACTTC.

Notes on this clonotype: A much bigger clone sits one base away, suggesting this may be a read error. The J gene is TRBJ2-5, the V gene TRBV5-4, with D unclear. The CDR3 is made up of 13 amino acids. CDR1 and CDR2 from the germline V gene are SGHNT and YYREEE (reference sequence). The CDR3 sequence is CASGLQYQETQYF. For the CDR3, the DNA is TGTGCCAGCGGCTTGCAATACCAAGAGACCCAGTACTTC. Using reference TRBV5-4 and TRBJ2-5 for the parts outside the CDR3, the full variable domain is ETGVTQSPTHLIKTRGQQVTLRCSSQSGHNTVSWYQQALGQGPQFIFQYYREEENGRGNFPPRFSGLQFPNYSSELNVNALELDDSALYLCASGLQYQETQYFGPGTRLLVL.

This chain links TRBV29-1 with TRBJ1-2; D unresolved. The germline CDR1 and CDR2 sequences are SQVTM and ANQGSEA. V was cut by 2 bases and J by 2 bases, with 9 bases left in between. The CDR3 is 13 residues long. The CDR3 reads CSVENAANYGYTF. CDR3 sequence (DNA): TGCAGCGTTGAAAATGCAGCGAACTATGGCTACACCTTC.

This clonotype came up once. The chain recombines TRBV12-3 or TRBV12-4 with TRBJ2-1; D perhaps matches TRBD2 (6 bases). The length of the CDR3 is 15 residues. Trimming shortened V by 1 base and J by 12 bases, and 19 bases separated the two germline ends. The CDR3 DNA follows: TGTGCCAGCAGTTTAGAGGGGACTCGAGCTAATACGCAGTTCTTC. Its translation is CASSLEGTRANTQFF.

This clonotype appeared many times. This chain connects TRBV6-1 to TRBJ1-5; a weak D match, TRBD1 (5 bases). Germline-derived CDR1 and CDR2 are MNHNS and SASEGT. CDR3 length: 15 amino acids. V lost 3 bases and J lost 4, with 13 bases in between. The CDR3 bases are TGTGCCAGCAGTGATTCGACGGGGGAAAATCAGCCCCAGCATTTT. It codes for CASSDSTGENQPQHF.

In its sample, this clonotype was seen many times. The J gene is TRBJ2-7, the V gene TRBV6-5, with 11 positions matching TRBD1. CDR1 and CDR2 (germline): MNHEY, SVGAGI. The length of the CDR3 is 15 residues. Germline trimming cut 6 bases from V and 2 bases from J; bases unmatched to any gene: 6. DNA of the CDR3: TGTGCCAGCAGCCGGCGGGGACAGGGGGCCTACGAGCAGTACTTC. It encodes CASSRRGQGAYEQYF.

Many counts were recorded for this clonotype. The V and J genes are TRBV5-1 and TRBJ1-4, with D possibly being TRBD1 (5 bases). V lost 5 bases and J lost 4, with 12 bases in between. CDR3 length equals 14 residues. Germline V lookup: CDR1 SGHRS, CDR2 YFSETQ. CDR3 in DNA: TGCGCCAGCAGGAGGGGCCGCGGTAATGAAAAACTGTTTTTT. Its protein is CASRRGRGNEKLFF. Using reference TRBV5-1 and TRBJ1-4 for the parts outside the CDR3, the full variable domain is KAGVTQTPRYLIKTRGQQVTLSCSPISGHRSVSWYQQTPGQGLQFLFEYFSETQRNKGNFPGRFSGRQFSNSRSEMNVSTLELGDSALYLCASRRGRGNEKLFFGSGTQLSVL.

This clonotype has at least ten counts. The chain links TRBV19 to TRBJ1-2; no clear D gene. The CDR3 is 12 amino acids. V lost 4 bases, J lost 4 bases, and 7 bases lay in between. The germline V gene encodes CDR1 LNHDA and CDR2 SQIVND (reference sequence). In nucleotides, the CDR3 is TGTGCCAGTAGTAGTGGCGGCTATGGCTACACCTTC. As protein: CASSSGGYGYTF.

DNA for the CDR3: TGCGCCAGCAGCTTGGGGGTAACCTCCTACGAGCAGTACTTC. Residues: CASSLGVTSYEQYF. This chain uses TRBV5-1 with TRBJ2-7; the D is unclear. Germline-derived CDR1 and CDR2 are SGHRS and YFSETQ. The length of the CDR3 is 14 residues. Trimming removed 0 bases from V and 0 bases from J, with 7 bases in between.

The sample holds many counts of this clonotype. The chain recombines TRBV6-6 with TRBJ2-3; D ambiguous. V gave up 5 bases and J gave up 4 bases, with 19 bases separating them. Per the germline V gene, CDR1 is MNHNY and CDR2 is SVGAGI (reference sequence). This CDR3 comprises 16 residues. CDR3 nucleotide sequence: TGTGCCAGCAGTCACCTTGGCTCCCTGGGCGCAGATACGCAGTATTTT. As protein: CASSHLGSLGADTQYF.

V and J are TRBV12-3 or TRBV12-4 and TRBJ2-3, with 10 nucleotides matching TRBD2. CDR3 length equals 17 residues. J gave up 2 bases and V 6 bases, and 11 bases lay outside the gene matches. CDR3 loop: CASSPRSSGGPTDTQYF. Here the CDR3 DNA reads TGTGCCAGCAGCCCTCGCTCTAGCGGGGGCCCCACAGATACGCAGTATTTT.

This clonotype was recorded at least ten times. The V and J genes are TRBV18 and TRBJ2-1; 10 nucleotides agree with TRBD2. The V gene end was trimmed by 0 bases and the J gene end by 6 bases; junction bases not matched to a gene: 2. Germline V gene lookup returns CDR1 KGHSH and CDR2 LQKENI. The CDR3 spans 15 residues. CDR3: CASSPPGLATNEQFF. The CDR3 nucleotides are TGTGCCAGCTCACCACCGGGACTAGCGACCAATGAGCAGTTCTTC. The entire variable domain, with the rest obtained from reference TRBV18 and TRBJ2-1, is as follows: NAGVMQNPRHLVRRRGQEARLRCSPMKGHSHVYWYRQLPEEGLKFMVYLQKENIIDESGMPKERFSAEFPKEGPSILRIQQVVRGDSAAYFCASSPPGLATNEQFFGPGTRLTVL.

This clonotype occurred many times. The chain links TRBV11-3 to TRBJ2-7; TRBD1 matches at 9 bases. This CDR3 region has 14 residues. Germline V lookup: CDR1 SGHNT, CDR2 YENEEA. The trim removed 3 bases at V and 6 bases at J, leaving 6 bases unmatched. The CDR3 sequence: CASSFGTGFVEQYF. CDR3 DNA sequence: TGTGCCAGCAGCTTTGGGACAGGGTTCGTCGAGCAGTACTTC.

This clonotype came up many times. The chain combines TRBV18 with TRBJ1-5, with TRBD1 identical over 7 bases. CDR1 is KGHSH, CDR2 LQKENI, per germline. V gave up 3 bases and J gave up 1 base; unmatched junction bases: 3. This CDR3 is built from 15 residues. The CDR3 DNA reads TGTGCCAGCTCACCTCTACAGGGGAGCAATCAGCCCCAGCATTTT. As protein: CASSPLQGSNQPQHF. Variable domain in full (rest from reference TRBV18 and TRBJ1-5): NAGVMQNPRHLVRRRGQEARLRCSPMKGHSHVYWYRQLPEEGLKFMVYLQKENIIDESGMPKERFSAEFPKEGPSILRIQQVVRGDSAAYFCASSPLQGSNQPQHFGDGTRLSIL.

This clonotype was recorded many times. V usage is TRBV7-2 and J usage is TRBJ1-2; D is perhaps TRBD1 (6 bases). Germline V CDR1 and CDR2: SGHTA, FQGNSA. CDR3 length: 18 amino acids. V was pared by 1 base and J by 1 base, with 19 bases between. CDR3: CASSLVGGTYSINYGYTF. CDR3 coding DNA: TGTGCCAGCAGCTTAGTGGGGGGCACTTACTCCATTAACTATGGCTACACCTTC.

This clonotype was observed at least ten times. This sequence joins TRBV20-1 and TRBJ2-7; either TRBD1 or TRBD2 may fit D (6 bases each). In germline, CDR1 is DFQATT, CDR2 SNEGSKA (reference sequence). The CDR3 covers 12 residues. V was pared by 3 bases and J by 3 bases, with 9 bases between. The CDR3: CSARRGDYEQYF. CDR3 in DNA: TGCAGTGCTAGGAGGGGGGACTACGAGCAGTACTTC.